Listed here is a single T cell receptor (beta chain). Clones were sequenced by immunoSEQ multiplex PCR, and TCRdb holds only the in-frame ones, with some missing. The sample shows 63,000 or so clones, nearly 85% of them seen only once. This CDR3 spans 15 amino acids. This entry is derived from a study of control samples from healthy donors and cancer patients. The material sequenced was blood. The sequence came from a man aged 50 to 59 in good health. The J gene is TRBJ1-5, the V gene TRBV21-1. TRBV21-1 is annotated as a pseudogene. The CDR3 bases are TGTGCCCTCGAGGGATGGCTGCATAATTGTCAGCCCCAGCATTTT. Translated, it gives CALEGWLHNCQPQHF.